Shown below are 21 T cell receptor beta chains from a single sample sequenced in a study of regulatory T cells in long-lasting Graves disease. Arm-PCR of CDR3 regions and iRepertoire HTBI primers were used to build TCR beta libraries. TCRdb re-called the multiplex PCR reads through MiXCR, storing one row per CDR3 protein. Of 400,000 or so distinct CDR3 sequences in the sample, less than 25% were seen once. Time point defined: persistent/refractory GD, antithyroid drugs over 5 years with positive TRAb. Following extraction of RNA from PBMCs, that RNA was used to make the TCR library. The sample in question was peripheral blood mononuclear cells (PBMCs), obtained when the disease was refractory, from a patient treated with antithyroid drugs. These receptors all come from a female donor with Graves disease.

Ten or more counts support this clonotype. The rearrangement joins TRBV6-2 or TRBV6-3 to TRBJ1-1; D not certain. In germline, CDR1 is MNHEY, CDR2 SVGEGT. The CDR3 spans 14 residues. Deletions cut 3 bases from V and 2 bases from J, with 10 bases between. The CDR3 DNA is TGTGCCAGCAGTTATGTTTTCGCTAACACTGAAGCTTTCTTT. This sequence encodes CASSYVFANTEAFF.

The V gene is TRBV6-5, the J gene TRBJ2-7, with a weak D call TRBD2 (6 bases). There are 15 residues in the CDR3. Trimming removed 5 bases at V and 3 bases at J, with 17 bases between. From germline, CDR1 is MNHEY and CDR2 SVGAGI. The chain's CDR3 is CASSEIGGARYEQYF. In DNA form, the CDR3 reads TGTGCCAGCAGTGAAATCGGGGGTGCACGCTACGAGCAGTACTTC.

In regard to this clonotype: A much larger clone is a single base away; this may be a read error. CDR3 loop: CASSYLTGSQPRHF. In DNA, the CDR3 is TGTGCCAGCAGCTATCTGACAGGGTCTCAGCCCCGGCATTTT. V gene TRBV28 combines with J gene TRBJ1-5; TRBD1 matches 7 bases. CDR1 MDHEN and CDR2 SYDVKM come from the germline V gene. The CDR3 has 14 residues.

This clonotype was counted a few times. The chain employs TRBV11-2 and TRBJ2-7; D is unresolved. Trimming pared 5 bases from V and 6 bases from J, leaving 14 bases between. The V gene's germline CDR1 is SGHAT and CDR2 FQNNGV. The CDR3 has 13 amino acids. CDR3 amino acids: CASSRPSYTEQYF. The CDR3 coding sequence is TGTGCCAGCAGCCGTCCCAGTTATACCGAGCAGTACTTC.

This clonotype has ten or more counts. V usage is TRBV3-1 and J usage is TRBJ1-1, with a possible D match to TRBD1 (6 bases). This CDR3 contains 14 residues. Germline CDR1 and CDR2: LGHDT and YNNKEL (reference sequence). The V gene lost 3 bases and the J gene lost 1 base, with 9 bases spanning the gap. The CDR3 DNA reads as TGTGCCAGCAGCCAGGGACAAACGAACACTGAAGCTTTCTTT. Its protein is CASSQGQTNTEAFF.

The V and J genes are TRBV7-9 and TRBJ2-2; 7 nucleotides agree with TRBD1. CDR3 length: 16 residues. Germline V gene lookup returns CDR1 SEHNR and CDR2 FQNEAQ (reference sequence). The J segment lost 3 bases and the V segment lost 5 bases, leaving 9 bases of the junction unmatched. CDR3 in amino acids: CASSRTGVPYTGELFF. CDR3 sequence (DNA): TGTGCCAGCAGCCGCACAGGGGTACCCTACACCGGGGAGCTGTTTTTT.

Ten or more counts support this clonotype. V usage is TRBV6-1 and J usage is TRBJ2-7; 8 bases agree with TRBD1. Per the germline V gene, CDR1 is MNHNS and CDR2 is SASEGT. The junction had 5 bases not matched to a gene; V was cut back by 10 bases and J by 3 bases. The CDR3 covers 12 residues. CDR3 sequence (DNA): TGTGCCATTGGACAGGGCGACTACGAGCAGTACTTC. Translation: CAIGQGDYEQYF.

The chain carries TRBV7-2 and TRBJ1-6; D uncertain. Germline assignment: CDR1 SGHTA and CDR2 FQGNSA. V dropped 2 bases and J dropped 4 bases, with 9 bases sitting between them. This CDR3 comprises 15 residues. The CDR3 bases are TGTGCCAGCAGCTTAAATGGGAGGTATAATTCACCCCTCCACTTT. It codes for CASSLNGRYNSPLHF.

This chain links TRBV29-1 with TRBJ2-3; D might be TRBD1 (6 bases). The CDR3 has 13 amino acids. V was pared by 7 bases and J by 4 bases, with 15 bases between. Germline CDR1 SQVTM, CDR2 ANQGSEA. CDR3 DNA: TGCAGCGCAACGGGACAATTCCCAGATACGCAGTATTTT. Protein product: CSATGQFPDTQYF.

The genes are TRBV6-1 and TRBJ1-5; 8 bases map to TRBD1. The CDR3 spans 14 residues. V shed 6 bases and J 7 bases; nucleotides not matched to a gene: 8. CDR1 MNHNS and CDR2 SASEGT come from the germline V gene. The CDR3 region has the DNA TGTGCCAGCAGCCTTAGACAGGGGAGACAGCCCCAGCATTTT. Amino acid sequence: CASSLRQGRQPQHF.

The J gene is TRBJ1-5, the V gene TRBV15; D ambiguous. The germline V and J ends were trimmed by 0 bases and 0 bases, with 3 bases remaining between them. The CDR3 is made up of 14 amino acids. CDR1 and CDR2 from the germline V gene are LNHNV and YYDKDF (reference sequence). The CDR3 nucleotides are TGTGCCACCAGCAGAGATCATAGCAATCAGCCCCAGCATTTT. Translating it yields CATSRDHSNQPQHF.

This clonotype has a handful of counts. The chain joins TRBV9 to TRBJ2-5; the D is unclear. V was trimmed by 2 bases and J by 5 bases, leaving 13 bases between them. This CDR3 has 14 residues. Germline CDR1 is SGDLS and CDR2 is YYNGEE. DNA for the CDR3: TGTGCCAGCAGCGTCCAGCCTCTCGGTGAGACCCAGTACTTC. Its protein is CASSVQPLGETQYF.

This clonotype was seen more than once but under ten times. CDR3 protein: CSARGTAGEKLFF. The CDR3 region has the DNA TGCAGTGCTAGGGGGACCGCTGGAGAAAAACTGTTTTTT. The chain uses TRBV20-1 and TRBJ1-4; TRBD1 might be the D (5 bases). The V gene lost 3 bases and the J gene lost 8 bases, with 13 bases spanning the gap. Germline V CDR1 and CDR2: DFQATT, SNEGSKA (reference sequence). CDR3 length: 13 residues.

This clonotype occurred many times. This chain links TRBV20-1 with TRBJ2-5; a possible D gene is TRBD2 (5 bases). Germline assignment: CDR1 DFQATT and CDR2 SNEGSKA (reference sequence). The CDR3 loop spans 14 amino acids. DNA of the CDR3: TGCAGCGCATACCCTGACCAACCGGGAAAGACCCAGTACTTC. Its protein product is CSAYPDQPGKTQYF.

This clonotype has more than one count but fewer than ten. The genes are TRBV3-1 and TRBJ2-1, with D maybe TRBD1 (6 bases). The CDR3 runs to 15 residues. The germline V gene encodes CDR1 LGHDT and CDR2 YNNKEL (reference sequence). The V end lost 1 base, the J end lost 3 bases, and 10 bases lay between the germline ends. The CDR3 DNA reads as TGTGCCAGCAGCCAAGCAAGGACAGACTACAATGAGCAGTTCTTC. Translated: CASSQARTDYNEQFF.

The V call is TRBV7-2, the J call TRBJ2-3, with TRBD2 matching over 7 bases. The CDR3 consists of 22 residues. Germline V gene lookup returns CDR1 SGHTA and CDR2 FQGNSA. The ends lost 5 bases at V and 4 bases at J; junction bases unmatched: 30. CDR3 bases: TGTGCCAGCAGCCTCCCTGGGAAGCAGAGGGAGGGCCTTTTACTTACGGCAGATACGCAGTATTTT. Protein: CASSLPGKQREGLLLTADTQYF.

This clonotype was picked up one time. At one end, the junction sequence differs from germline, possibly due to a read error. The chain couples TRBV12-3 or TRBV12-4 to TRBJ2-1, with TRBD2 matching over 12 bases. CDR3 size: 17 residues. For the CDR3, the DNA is TGTGCCAGCAGCTTCACCGGGACTAGCGGGTCCTACAATGAGCGGTTCTTC. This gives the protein CASSFTGTSGSYNERFF.

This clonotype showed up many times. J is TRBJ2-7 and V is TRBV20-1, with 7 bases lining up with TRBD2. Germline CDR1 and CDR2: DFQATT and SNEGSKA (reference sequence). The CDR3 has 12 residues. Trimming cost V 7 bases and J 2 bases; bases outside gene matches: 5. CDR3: CSVKAGTYEQYF. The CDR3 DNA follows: TGCAGTGTGAAAGCGGGGACCTACGAGCAGTACTTC.

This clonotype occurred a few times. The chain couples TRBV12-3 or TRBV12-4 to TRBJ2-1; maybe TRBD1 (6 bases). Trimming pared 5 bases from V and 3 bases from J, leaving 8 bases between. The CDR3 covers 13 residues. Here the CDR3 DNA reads TGTGCCAGCAGTCTGGACAGCTACAATGAGCAGTTCTTC. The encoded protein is CASSLDSYNEQFF.

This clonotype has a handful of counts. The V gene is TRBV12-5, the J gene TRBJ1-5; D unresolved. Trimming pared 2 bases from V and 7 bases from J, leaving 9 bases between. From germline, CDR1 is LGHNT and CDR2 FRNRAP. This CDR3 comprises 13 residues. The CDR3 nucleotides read TGTGCTAGTGGTTTGTCCTCGACCCAGCCCCAGCATTTT. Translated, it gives CASGLSSTQPQHF.

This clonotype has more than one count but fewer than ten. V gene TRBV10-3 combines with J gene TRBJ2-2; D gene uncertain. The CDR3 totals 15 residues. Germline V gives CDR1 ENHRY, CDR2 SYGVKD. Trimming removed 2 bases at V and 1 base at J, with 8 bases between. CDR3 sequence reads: CAISEVAGNTGELFF. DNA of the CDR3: TGTGCCATCAGTGAGGTCGCAGGGAACACCGGGGAGCTGTTTTTT.